The present T cell receptor (beta chain) was sequenced within a study of T cells after yellow fever vaccination. MiXCR, applied by TCRdb to the 5' RACE reads, yields one record per CDR3 protein. In the table there are 200,000 or so distinct CDR3 sequences, roughly 6.2% of which are singletons. This clonotype showed up many times. The CDR3 covers 15 residues. Germline-derived CDR1 and CDR2 are MNHEY and SVGAGI. The V end lost 2 bases, the J end lost 10 bases, and 15 bases lay between the germline ends. The chain uses TRBV6-5 and TRBJ1-6; D perhaps matches TRBD1 (5 bases). This receptor was taken from a young man who received the YFV17D yellow fever vaccine. The specimen comprised CD4+ T cells sorted from PBMCs, sampled on the day of the yellow fever booster vaccination. Here the CDR3 DNA reads TGTGCCAGCAGTTACAATAAGGGGCTCCCATCACCCCTCCACTTT. It translates to CASSYNKGLPSPLHF.